The clone carrying this T cell receptor (beta chain) was observed a handful of times. Its target is unknown. Constant-segment primers served in 5'RACE that generated TCR alpha and TCR beta cDNA libraries bearing sample barcodes and UMIs. Using its own MiXCR run on the 5' RACE reads, TCRdb lists one record per CDR3 protein. The table shows under 150,000 distinct CDR3 sequences, with about a fifth occurring only once. V shed 1 base and J 6 bases; nucleotides not matched to a gene: 10. The germline V gene has CDR1 DFQATT and CDR2 SNEGSKA (reference sequence). The CDR3 totals 16 residues. The data originate from a study of T-cell memory formation after mild COVID-19. Study findings and constraints: CD4+ clones that contracted lay mainly in CM and EM; CD8+ ones lay in EMRA.

The receptor's source is a man younger than 35 who had mild COVID-19 (a few samples of this study predate the infection). Cell type and time point are not known. The material sequenced was PBMCs or a T cell subset sorted from them (not recorded which). This chain joins TRBV20-1 and TRBJ2-7; 12 nucleotides match TRBD2. The CDR3 sequence is CSARARGLAGGTEQYF. CDR3 sequence (DNA): TGCAGTGCTAGAGCGCGCGGGCTAGCGGGGGGGACCGAGCAGTACTTC.